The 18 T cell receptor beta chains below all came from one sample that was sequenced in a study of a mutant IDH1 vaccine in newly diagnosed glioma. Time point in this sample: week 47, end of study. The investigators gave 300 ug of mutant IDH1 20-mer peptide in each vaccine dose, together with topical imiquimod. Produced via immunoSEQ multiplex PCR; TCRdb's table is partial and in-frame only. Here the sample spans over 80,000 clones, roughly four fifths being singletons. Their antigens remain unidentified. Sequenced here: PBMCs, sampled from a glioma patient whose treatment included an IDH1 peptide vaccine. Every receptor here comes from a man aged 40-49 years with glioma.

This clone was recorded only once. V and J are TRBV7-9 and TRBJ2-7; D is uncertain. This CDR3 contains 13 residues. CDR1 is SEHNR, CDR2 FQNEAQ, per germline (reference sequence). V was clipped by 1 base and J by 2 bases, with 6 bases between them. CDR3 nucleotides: TGTGCCAGCAGCTTAGTAGGAACCTACGAGCAGTACTTC. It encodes CASSLVGTYEQYF.

CDR3 amino acids: CASSPVKGPRSSYEQYF. The CDR3 DNA reads TGTGCCAGCAGTCCGGTGAAGGGACCTAGAAGCTCCTACGAGCAGTACTTC. V is TRBV27 and J is TRBJ2-7; D might be TRBD1 or TRBD2, each matching 5 bases. With 5 bases removed from V and 0 bases from J, the gap between germline ends came to 20 bases. This CDR3 spans 17 amino acids. CDR1 is MNHEY and CDR2 is SMNVEV in the germline V gene (reference sequence).

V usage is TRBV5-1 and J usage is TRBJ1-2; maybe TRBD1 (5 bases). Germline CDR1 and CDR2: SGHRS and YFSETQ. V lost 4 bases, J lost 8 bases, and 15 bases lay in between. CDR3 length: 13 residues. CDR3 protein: CASSPGPAAGYTF. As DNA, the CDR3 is TGCGCCAGCAGCCCGGGGCCCGCCGCCGGCTACACCTTC.

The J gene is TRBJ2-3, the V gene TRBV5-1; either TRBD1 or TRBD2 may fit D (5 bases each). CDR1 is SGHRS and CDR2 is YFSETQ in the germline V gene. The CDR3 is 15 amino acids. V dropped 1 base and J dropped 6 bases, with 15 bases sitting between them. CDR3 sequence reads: CASSLQRSGADTQYF. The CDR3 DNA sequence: TGCGCCAGCAGCTTGCAGCGGTCTGGGGCCGATACGCAGTATTTT.

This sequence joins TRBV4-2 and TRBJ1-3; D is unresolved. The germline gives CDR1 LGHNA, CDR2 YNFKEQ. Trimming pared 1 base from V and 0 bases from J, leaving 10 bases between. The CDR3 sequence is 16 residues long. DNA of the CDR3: TGTGCCAGCAGCCAAGTAGGTGAGGGCTCTGGAAACACCATATATTTT. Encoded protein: CASSQVGEGSGNTIYF.

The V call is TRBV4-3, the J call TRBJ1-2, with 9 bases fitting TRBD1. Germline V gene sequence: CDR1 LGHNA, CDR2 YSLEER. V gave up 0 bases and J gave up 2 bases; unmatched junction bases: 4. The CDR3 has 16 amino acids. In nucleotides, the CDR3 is TGCGCCAGCAGCCAAGAGGGGACAGGGCGAAACTATGGCTACACCTTC. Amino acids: CASSQEGTGRNYGYTF.

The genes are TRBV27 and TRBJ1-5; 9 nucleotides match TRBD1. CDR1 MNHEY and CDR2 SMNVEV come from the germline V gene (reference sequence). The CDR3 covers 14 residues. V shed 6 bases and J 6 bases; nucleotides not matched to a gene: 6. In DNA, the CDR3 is TGTGCCAGCAGCCTTACAGGGGGCAGTCAGCCCCAGCATTTT. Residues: CASSLTGGSQPQHF.

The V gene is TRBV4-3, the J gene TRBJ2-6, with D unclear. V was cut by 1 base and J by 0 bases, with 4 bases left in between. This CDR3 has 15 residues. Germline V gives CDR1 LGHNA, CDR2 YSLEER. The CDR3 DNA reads TGCGCCAGCAGCCAAGGAGTCTCTGGGGCCAACGTCCTGACTTTC. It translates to CASSQGVSGANVLTF.

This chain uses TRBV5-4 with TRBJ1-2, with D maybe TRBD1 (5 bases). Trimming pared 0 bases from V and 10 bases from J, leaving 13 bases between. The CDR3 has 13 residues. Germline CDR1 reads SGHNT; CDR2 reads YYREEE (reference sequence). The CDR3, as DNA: TGTGCCAGCAGCTTGGGACAGAGGAGGGTCTACACCTTC. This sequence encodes CASSLGQRRVYTF.

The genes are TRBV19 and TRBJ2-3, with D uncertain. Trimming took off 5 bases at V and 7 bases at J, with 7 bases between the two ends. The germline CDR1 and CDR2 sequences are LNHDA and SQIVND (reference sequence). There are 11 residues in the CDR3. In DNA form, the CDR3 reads TGTGCCAGTAGTCCCGATAATACGCAGTATTTT. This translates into CASSPDNTQYF.

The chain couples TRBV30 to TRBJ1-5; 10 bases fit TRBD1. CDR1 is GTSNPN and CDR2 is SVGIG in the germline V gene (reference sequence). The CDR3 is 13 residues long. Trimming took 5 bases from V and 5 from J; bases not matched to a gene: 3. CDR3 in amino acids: CAWRTGGDQPQHF. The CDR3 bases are TGTGCCTGGCGGACAGGGGGTGATCAGCCCCAGCATTTT.

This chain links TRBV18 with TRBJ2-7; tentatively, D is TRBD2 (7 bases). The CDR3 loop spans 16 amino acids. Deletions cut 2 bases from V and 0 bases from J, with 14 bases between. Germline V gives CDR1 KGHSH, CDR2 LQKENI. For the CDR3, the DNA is TGTGCCAGCTCACCAGGAAGGGGGGGGAGCTCCTACGAGCAGTACTTC. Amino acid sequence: CASSPGRGGSSYEQYF. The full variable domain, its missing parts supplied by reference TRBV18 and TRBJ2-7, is NAGVMQNPRHLVRRRGQEARLRCSPMKGHSHVYWYRQLPEEGLKFMVYLQKENIIDESGMPKERFSAEFPKEGPSILRIQQVVRGDSAAYFCASSPGRGGSSYEQYFGPGTRLTVT.

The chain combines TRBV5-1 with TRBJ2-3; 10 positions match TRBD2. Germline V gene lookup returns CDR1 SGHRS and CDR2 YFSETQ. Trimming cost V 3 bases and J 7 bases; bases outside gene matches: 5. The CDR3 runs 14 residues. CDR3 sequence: CASSWSGGANTQYF. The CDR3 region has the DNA TGCGCCAGCAGCTGGAGCGGGGGGGCAAATACGCAGTATTTT. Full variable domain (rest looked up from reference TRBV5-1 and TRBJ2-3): KAGVTQTPRYLIKTRGQQVTLSCSPISGHRSVSWYQQTPGQGLQFLFEYFSETQRNKGNFPGRFSGRQFSNSRSEMNVSTLELGDSALYLCASSWSGGANTQYFGPGTRLTVL.

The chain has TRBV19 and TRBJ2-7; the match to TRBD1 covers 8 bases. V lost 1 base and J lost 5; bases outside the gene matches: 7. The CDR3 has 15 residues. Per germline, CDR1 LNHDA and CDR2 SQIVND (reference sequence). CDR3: CASSIGRDRSHEQYF. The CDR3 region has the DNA TGTGCCAGTAGTATAGGCCGGGACAGGAGTCACGAGCAGTACTTC.

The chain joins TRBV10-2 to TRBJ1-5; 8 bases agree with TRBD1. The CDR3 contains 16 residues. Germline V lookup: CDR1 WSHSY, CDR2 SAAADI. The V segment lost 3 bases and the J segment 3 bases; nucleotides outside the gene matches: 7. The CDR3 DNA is TGCGCCAGCAGTGATCGGGCAGGGGGCATCAATCAGCCCCAGCATTTT. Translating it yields CASSDRAGGINQPQHF.

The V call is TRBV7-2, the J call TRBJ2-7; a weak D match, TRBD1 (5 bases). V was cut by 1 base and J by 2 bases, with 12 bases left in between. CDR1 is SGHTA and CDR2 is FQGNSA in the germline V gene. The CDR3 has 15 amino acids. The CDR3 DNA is TGTGCCAGCAGCTTAGTCCCAGGGTGGACCTACGAGCAGTACTTC. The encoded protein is CASSLVPGWTYEQYF.

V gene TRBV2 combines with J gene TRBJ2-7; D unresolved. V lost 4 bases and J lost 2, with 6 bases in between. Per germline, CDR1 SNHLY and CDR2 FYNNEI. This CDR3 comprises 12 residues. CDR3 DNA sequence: TGTGCCAGCAGTGCAGAGGCCTACGAGCAGTACTTC. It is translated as CASSAEAYEQYF. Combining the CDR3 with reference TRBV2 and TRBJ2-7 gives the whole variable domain EPEVTQTPSHQVTQMGQEVILRCVPISNHLYFYWYRQILGQKVEFLVSFYNNEISEKSEIFDDQFSVERPDGSNFTLKIRSTKLEDSAMYFCASSAEAYEQYFGPGTRLTVT.

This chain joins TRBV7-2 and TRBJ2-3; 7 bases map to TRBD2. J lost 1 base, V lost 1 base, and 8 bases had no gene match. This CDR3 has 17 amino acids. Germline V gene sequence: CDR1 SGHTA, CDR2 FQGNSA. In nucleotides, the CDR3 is TGTGCCAGCAGCTTAGTTGGGGTGGCGGGGGGCACAGATACGCAGTATTTT. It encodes CASSLVGVAGGTDTQYF. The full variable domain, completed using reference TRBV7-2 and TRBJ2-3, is GAGVSQSPSNKVTEKGKDVELRCDPISGHTALYWYRQSLGQGLEFLIYFQGNSAPDKSGLPSDRFSAERTGGSVSTLTIQRTQQEDSAVYLCASSLVGVAGGTDTQYFGPGTRLTVL.